The 26 T cell receptor beta chains below all came from one sample that was sequenced in a study of blood T cell repertoires in COVID-19. Profiling relied on immunoSEQ multiplex PCR, and the TCRdb table lists in-frame clones only, not all of them. The sample consists of 65,000 to 70,000 clones, 86% of them appearing once. The sample comprised peripheral blood. The receptors originated from a woman aged 55-69 years with acute or convalescent COVID-19.

The V gene is TRBV29-1, the J gene TRBJ1-2; 7 bases agree with TRBD1. In germline, CDR1 is SQVTM, CDR2 ANQGSEA. V was pared by 5 bases and J by 2 bases, with 11 bases of the junction left unmatched. This CDR3 spans 15 amino acids. The CDR3 reads CSVTLYAGQNYGYTF. CDR3 nucleotides: TGCAGCGTTACACTATATGCGGGACAGAACTATGGCTACACCTTC.

The rearrangement joins TRBV3-1 (or the pseudogene TRBV3-2) to TRBJ2-5; unclear D gene. V lost 0 bases to trimming and J lost 5 bases, with 13 bases between them. The CDR3 has 15 amino acids. Germline CDR1 is LGHDT and CDR2 is YNNKEL (reference sequence). The CDR3 here is CASSQEVLGSETQYF. The DNA of the CDR3 is TGTGCCAGCAGCCAAGAGGTACTGGGCTCGGAGACCCAGTACTTC.

The V and J genes are TRBV29-1 and TRBJ2-5; D gene uncertain. The CDR3 runs 12 residues. The V end lost 3 bases, the J end lost 4 bases, and 9 bases lay between the germline ends. Germline lookup yields CDR1 SQVTM and CDR2 ANQGSEA. In DNA form, the CDR3 reads TGCAGCGTTGACCGTAACGGAGAGACCCAGTACTTC. Amino acids: CSVDRNGETQYF.

This clone showed up just a few times. The rearrangement links TRBV5-1 to TRBJ1-2; D is unresolved. The CDR3 is made up of 14 amino acids. V lost 1 base, J lost 6 bases, and 13 bases lay in between. Germline V CDR1 and CDR2: SGHRS, YFSETQ. CDR3 DNA sequence: TGCGCCAGCAGCTTGAGTCCCGGACTTGATGGCTACACCTTC. This translates into CASSLSPGLDGYTF.

Here the CDR3 reads CASSIGRASYGYTF. DNA of the CDR3: TGTGCCAGTAGTATCGGCAGGGCGAGCTATGGCTACACCTTC. The rearrangement uses TRBV19 and TRBJ1-2, with D possibly TRBD1 on 5 matching bases. The CDR3 spans 14 residues. The V end lost 3 bases, the J end lost 4 bases, and 12 bases lay between the germline ends. Germline V CDR1 and CDR2: LNHDA, SQIVND (reference sequence).

The V gene is TRBV7-3, the J gene TRBJ2-1, with 10 nucleotides matching TRBD2. Germline V gene sequence: CDR1 SGHTA, CDR2 FQGTGA. V lost 3 bases and J lost 5; bases outside the gene matches: 7. The length of the CDR3 is 16 residues. The chain's CDR3 is CASSLRAGGSHNEQFF. The CDR3 nucleotides read TGTGCCAGCAGCTTGCGAGCGGGGGGGTCCCACAATGAGCAGTTCTTC.

This clone appeared a few times. The sample holds other DNA sequences that translate to the same CDR3. J is TRBJ1-5 and V is TRBV29-1; 7 positions agree with TRBD1. CDR1 SQVTM and CDR2 ANQGSEA come from the germline V gene. The CDR3 runs to 13 residues. V shed 4 bases, J shed 3 bases, and the junction held 3 bases outside the gene matches. The CDR3, as DNA: TGCAGCGTTGTCACAGGGGTCAATCAGCCCCAGCATTTT. Translated, it gives CSVVTGVNQPQHF.

The table lists this clone with a count of one. This sequence joins TRBV18 and TRBJ1-2; 9 bases are a match to TRBD1. CDR3 length: 16 amino acids. Germline CDR1 and CDR2: KGHSH and LQKENI. Trimming at V came to 3 bases and at J to 8 bases, leaving 13 bases not matched to a gene. The CDR3 sequence is CASSPDTGTGNTGYTF. The CDR3 DNA sequence: TGTGCCAGCTCACCCGACACCGGGACAGGGAATACGGGCTACACCTTC.

J is TRBJ1-1 and V is TRBV2; no clear D gene. Trimming removed 5 bases at V and 3 bases at J, with 10 bases between. The germline V gene encodes CDR1 SNHLY and CDR2 FYNNEI. The CDR3 is made up of 13 amino acids. CDR3 in amino acids: CASSLGQDTEAFF. DNA for the CDR3: TGTGCCAGCAGTTTGGGCCAGGACACTGAAGCTTTCTTT.

The chain joins TRBV28 to TRBJ1-1; the match to TRBD1 covers 8 bases. V was pared by 6 bases and J by 6 bases, with 6 bases of the junction left unmatched. The CDR3 runs to 13 residues. Germline CDR1 is MDHEN and CDR2 is SYDVKM. The CDR3 DNA is TGTGCCAGCAGCCAGGGACAGGTGCCTGAAGCTTTCTTT. Its translation: CASSQGQVPEAFF.

The J gene is TRBJ1-6, the V gene TRBV9; D gene uncertain. Per germline, CDR1 SGDLS and CDR2 YYNGEE. The V end was cut by 0 bases, the J end by 9 bases, with 10 bases between. This CDR3 is 14 amino acids long. In nucleotides, the CDR3 is TGTGCCAGCAGCGTAGGACATAATCCTTCACCCCTCCACTTT. Its protein is CASSVGHNPSPLHF. The full variable domain, rest sourced from reference TRBV9 and TRBJ1-6, is DSGVTQTPKHLITATGQRVTLRCSPRSGDLSVYWYQQSLDQGLQFLIQYYNGEERAKGNILERFSAQQFPDLHSELNLSSLELGDSALYFCASSVGHNPSPLHFGNGTRLTVT.

The rearrangement joins TRBV5-5 to TRBJ2-7, with 10 bases identical to TRBD1. Unmatched junction bases numbered 8, after V lost 4 bases and J lost 4 bases. Germline CDR1 and CDR2: SGHKS and YYEKEE (reference sequence). This CDR3 contains 15 residues. The CDR3 DNA reads TGTGCCAGCAGCCACCGGGACAGGGGCTATTACGAGCAGTACTTC. Translation: CASSHRDRGYYEQYF.

The chain employs TRBV10-3 and TRBJ2-3, with TRBD1 matching over 7 bases. From germline, CDR1 is ENHRY and CDR2 SYGVKD. After removal of 0 bases from V and 3 bases from J, the junction contained 9 bases not matched to a gene. The CDR3 totals 17 residues. For the CDR3, the DNA is TGTGCCATCAGTGAGTCGAAGGTTAGGGGGCGGACAGATACGCAGTATTTT. Encoded protein: CAISESKVRGRTDTQYF.

The chain uses TRBV6-5 and TRBJ2-2; 7 bases agree with TRBD2. The ends lost 6 bases at V and 6 bases at J; junction bases unmatched: 7. CDR3 size: 14 residues. Germline V gene lookup returns CDR1 MNHEY and CDR2 SVGAGI. The CDR3 DNA reads as TGTGCCAGCAGGGGCGGGAGTTTCTCCGGGGAGCTGTTTTTT. It yields the protein CASRGGSFSGELFF.

The chain recombines TRBV27 with TRBJ2-3; TRBD1 is a possible D gene (6 bases). Germline lookup yields CDR1 MNHEY and CDR2 SMNVEV (reference sequence). V was pared by 5 bases and J by 0 bases, with 21 bases between. The CDR3 covers 18 residues. CDR3 DNA sequence: TGTGCCAGCAGTCCCACCCCCGGGACACTGACTAGCACAGATACGCAGTATTTT. Its protein product is CASSPTPGTLTSTDTQYF.

In the case of this clone: This same CDR3 is encoded by further DNA sequences in the sample. This chain connects TRBV9 to TRBJ2-2; no reliable D call. This CDR3 has 15 amino acids. V was clipped by 0 bases and J by 2 bases, with 8 bases between them. The germline V gene has CDR1 SGDLS and CDR2 YYNGEE. The chain's CDR3 is CASSVGTVNTGELFF. The CDR3 nucleotides are TGTGCCAGCAGCGTAGGAACAGTTAACACCGGGGAGCTGTTTTTT.

This sequence joins TRBV7-6 and TRBJ1-6, with TRBD1 matching 8 bases. The germline V gene has CDR1 SGHVS and CDR2 FNYEAQ. V gave up 1 base and J gave up 6 bases; unmatched junction bases: 5. The CDR3 runs to 16 residues. The CDR3 region is CASSLGGQGANSPLHF. Written as DNA, the CDR3 is TGTGCCAGCAGCTTAGGAGGACAGGGAGCTAATTCACCCCTCCACTTT. Drawing the rest from reference TRBV7-6 and TRBJ1-6, the complete variable domain is GAGVSQSPRYKVTKRGQDVALRCDPISGHVSLYWYRQALGQGPEFLTYFNYEAQQDKSGLPNDRFSAERPEGSISTLTIQRTEQRDSAMYRCASSLGGQGANSPLHFGNGTRLTVT.

This chain links TRBV29-1 with TRBJ1-2, with a possible D match to TRBD1 (6 bases). This CDR3 contains 15 residues. The germline V and J ends were trimmed by 6 bases and 0 bases, with 17 bases remaining between them. CDR1 and CDR2 from the germline V gene are SQVTM and ANQGSEA. CDR3 loop: CSVPTPGQPNYGYTF. CDR3 coding DNA: TGCAGCGTCCCCACCCCCGGACAGCCTAACTATGGCTACACCTTC.

Comment on this clone: This CDR3 is also generated by other DNA sequences in the sample. The rearrangement uses TRBV27 and TRBJ1-2; D ambiguous. Trimming left V 2 bases short and J 0 bases short, with 4 bases between. The germline CDR1 and CDR2 sequences are MNHEY and SMNVEV (reference sequence). The CDR3 has 13 residues. CDR3 protein: CASSLTANYGYTF. The CDR3 DNA is TGTGCCAGCAGTTTAACAGCTAACTATGGCTACACCTTC.

The V and J genes are TRBV15 and TRBJ1-1, with TRBD1 as a possible D gene (5 bases). The germline V gene encodes CDR1 LNHNV and CDR2 YYDKDF (reference sequence). This CDR3 contains 12 residues. The CDR3 region has the DNA TGTGCTACGAGCAGGGAGAGTACTGAAGCTTTCTTT. It encodes CATSRESTEAFF.

On this clone: One junction end does not reproduce the germline sequence, and a read error may be involved. In nucleotides, the CDR3 is TGTGCCAGCCGTTTCTTAAATCAGCCCCAGCATTTT. Translation: CASRFLNQPQHF. The rearrangement links TRBV28 to TRBJ1-5; unclear D gene. The CDR3 has 12 residues. Germline V gives CDR1 MDHEN, CDR2 SYDVKM. The variable domain in full, completed from reference TRBV28 and TRBJ1-5, reads DVKVTQSSRYLVKRTGEKVFLECVQDMDHENMFWYRQDPGLGLRLIYFSYDVKMKEKGDIPEGYSVSREKKERFSLILESASTNQTSMYLCASRFLNQPQHFGDGTRLSIL.

This chain connects TRBV9 to TRBJ2-7; D unclear. There are 14 residues in the CDR3. Per germline, CDR1 SGDLS and CDR2 YYNGEE. Deletions cut 4 bases from V and 1 base from J, with 12 bases between. CDR3 coding DNA: TGTGCCAGCAGCCCCCAGGCCGCGTCCTACGAGCAGTACTTC. Protein product: CASSPQAASYEQYF.

This clone was recorded once. This chain connects TRBV3-1 (or the pseudogene TRBV3-2) to TRBJ1-1; D possibly corresponds to TRBD1 (6 bases). Germline CDR1 reads LGHDT; CDR2 reads YNNKEL (reference sequence). Deletions cut 5 bases from V and 4 bases from J, with 11 bases between. The CDR3 runs to 13 residues. CDR3 amino acids: CASSRGEGTEAFF. CDR3 nucleotide sequence: TGTGCCAGCAGCAGGGGGGAGGGCACTGAAGCTTTCTTT.

The V and J genes are TRBV7-2 and TRBJ2-6, with 7 bases lining up with TRBD1. V dropped 7 bases and J dropped 0; count of bases not matched to a gene: 15. This CDR3 comprises 19 residues. The V gene's germline CDR1 is SGHTA and CDR2 FQGNSA. CDR3 residues: CASKIRDRRALSGANVLTF. In DNA, the CDR3 is TGTGCCAGCAAAATAAGGGACAGACGCGCCCTCTCTGGGGCCAACGTCCTGACTTTC. The complete variable domain, with remaining parts taken from reference TRBV7-2 and TRBJ2-6, reads GAGVSQSPSNKVTEKGKDVELRCDPISGHTALYWYRQSLGQGLEFLIYFQGNSAPDKSGLPSDRFSAERTGGSVSTLTIQRTQQEDSAVYLCASKIRDRRALSGANVLTFGAGSRLTVL.

The rearrangement uses TRBV7-8 and TRBJ1-1; 7 bases map to TRBD1. V was clipped by 5 bases and J by 0 bases; unmatched bases: 6. This CDR3 has 15 amino acids. CDR1 SGHVS and CDR2 FQNEAQ come from the germline V gene. Here the CDR3 reads CASSPGQIMNTEAFF. In DNA form, the CDR3 reads TGTGCCAGCAGCCCGGGACAGATTATGAACACTGAAGCTTTCTTT.

This chain joins TRBV30 and TRBJ1-4; D perhaps matches TRBD1 (6 bases). Trimming stripped 3 bases from V and 2 bases from J, with 13 bases between. CDR3 length: 15 residues. The germline CDR1 and CDR2 sequences are GTSNPN and SVGIG (reference sequence). The CDR3 DNA is TGTGCCTGGAGACCGGCAGGGGCCACTAATGAAAAACTGTTTTTT. The encoded protein is CAWRPAGATNEKLFF.